The 27 T cell receptor beta chains in this list originate from one sample, sequenced in a study of T cells in Graves' hyperthyroidism and ophthalmopathy. Amplified TCR beta CDR3 regions came from RNA transcripts. An initial round of RT-PCR targeting the TCR CDR3 relied on the HTBI primer set. TCRdb analysed the multiplex PCR reads with MiXCR anew, one entry per CDR3 protein. The sample lists about 400,000 distinct CDR3 sequences, over 12% occurring once. The sample was blood. These receptors came from a man between 45 and 60 years old with Graves' ophthalmopathy.

This clonotype was counted ten times or more. V and J are TRBV27 and TRBJ2-7, with TRBD2 as a possible D gene (5 bases). Germline loops: CDR1 MNHEY, CDR2 SMNVEV (reference sequence). The CDR3 runs 13 residues. V lost 4 bases and J 6 bases, leaving 13 bases between the germline ends. In DNA, the CDR3 is TGTGCCAGCAGTTATACCGGGAACTCCGAGCAGTACTTC. Amino acids: CASSYTGNSEQYF.

The sample holds many counts of this clonotype. The J gene is TRBJ2-1, the V gene TRBV10-1, with D possibly matching TRBD2 (5 bases). Trimming took off 3 bases at V and 8 bases at J, with 17 bases between the two ends. The germline gives CDR1 WNHNN, CDR2 SYGVQD (reference sequence). This CDR3 has 15 residues. The CDR3 DNA reads TGCGCCAGCAGTGATCTCCGGACCCTAGCCGATGAGCAGTTCTTC. Its translation is CASSDLRTLADEQFF.

The gene calls are TRBV28 and TRBJ2-1, with D unresolved. The CDR3 spans 15 residues. Trimming removed 1 base from V and 9 bases from J, with 16 bases in between. The germline V gene encodes CDR1 MDHEN and CDR2 SYDVKM. The CDR3 nucleotides read TGTGCCAGCAGTTTATCCGGATTACGCCACGGTGAGCAGTTCTTC. Protein product: CASSLSGLRHGEQFF.

This clonotype was seen a few times. A much larger clone differs by one base, so this may be a read error. This rearrangement joins TRBV29-1 to TRBJ1-1; 7 bases map to TRBD1. V shed 4 bases and J 3 bases; nucleotides not matched to a gene: 20. The CDR3 sequence is 18 residues long. The V gene's germline CDR1 is SQVTM and CDR2 ANQGSEA. The CDR3 region has the DNA TGCAGCGTTGTAGTCGAGAAGGGGGCAGGTGAGGCTGACACTGAAGCTTTCTTT. The encoded protein is CSVVVEKGAGEADTEAFF.

In its sample, this clonotype was seen many times. The chain carries TRBV28 and TRBJ2-1; perhaps D is TRBD1 or TRBD2 (6 bases each). The CDR3 is made up of 13 amino acids. CDR1 and CDR2 (germline): MDHEN, SYDVKM. V lost 7 bases to trimming and J lost 2 bases, with 9 bases between them. The DNA for the CDR3 is TGTGCCAGCACGAGGGGGGCCTACAATGAGCAGTTCTTC. Translating it yields CASTRGAYNEQFF.

The table lists this clonotype with a few counts. A much larger clone differs from this one at a single base, so this may be a read error. The V call is TRBV5-8, the J call TRBJ2-1, with 7 bases lining up with TRBD1. Germline CDR1 and CDR2: SGHTS and YDEGEE. The CDR3 totals 14 residues. The junction had 7 bases not matched to a gene; V was cut back by 0 bases and J by 10 bases. CDR3 sequence reads: CASSLGQGVAEQFF. The CDR3 nucleotides are TGTGCCAGCAGCTTGGGGCAGGGGGTCGCCGAGCAGTTCTTC.

This clonotype was detected many times. CDR3 in amino acids: CASSHTGASQPQHF. The CDR3 coding sequence is TGTGCCAGCAGTCACACAGGGGCTTCTCAGCCCCAGCATTTT. This chain uses TRBV12-3 or TRBV12-4 with TRBJ1-5; TRBD1 matches 7 bases. This CDR3 is built from 14 residues. With V trimmed by 5 bases and J by 6 bases, 7 bases remained unmatched.

This rearrangement joins TRBV11-2 to TRBJ2-3; perhaps TRBD2 as D (6 bases). This CDR3 is built from 15 residues. Trimming left V 0 bases short and J 4 bases short, with 11 bases between. Germline V gives CDR1 SGHAT, CDR2 FQNNGV. CDR3 bases: TGTGCCAGCAGCTTAGAGCGCCTAGCGTCAGATACGCAGTATTTT. Encoded protein: CASSLERLASDTQYF.

In this sample, this clonotype turned up many times. The gene calls are TRBV30 and TRBJ2-7; TRBD2 agrees at 10 bases. The CDR3 sequence is 13 residues long. J lost 3 bases, V lost 2 bases, and 1 base had no gene match. In germline, CDR1 is GTSNPN, CDR2 SVGIG (reference sequence). The chain's CDR3 is CAWSRTSGYEQYF. In nucleotides, the CDR3 is TGTGCCTGGAGTCGGACTAGCGGCTACGAGCAGTACTTC.

A word on this clonotype: This sequence may be a read error, since a much larger clone differs from it by one base. The chain combines TRBV12-3 or TRBV12-4 with TRBJ2-1; the D gene is possibly TRBD2 (6 bases). The V and J ends lost 7 bases and 13 bases respectively, with 14 bases between them. The CDR3 is 11 amino acids. CDR3 loop: CASTSVRSQFF. The DNA for the CDR3 is TGTGCCAGCACTAGCGTGCGGTCTCAGTTCTTC.

The V and J genes are TRBV6-1 and TRBJ1-3; possible D gene TRBD1, 5 bases. Germline-derived CDR1 and CDR2 are MNHNS and SASEGT. The ends were cut back, 2 bases at V and 5 bases at J, with 22 bases in the middle. This CDR3 is built from 18 residues. The DNA for the CDR3 is TGTGCCAGCAGTGAAAAGGGGCCCGACGGGTGGGGCCGAAACACCATATATTTT. Residues: CASSEKGPDGWGRNTIYF.

Many counts were recorded for this clonotype. The V call is TRBV5-1, the J call TRBJ2-1; tentatively, D is TRBD1 or TRBD2 (6 bases each). The CDR3 totals 12 residues. V was trimmed by 1 base and J by 10 bases, leaving 9 bases between them. Germline CDR1 SGHRS, CDR2 YFSETQ. The CDR3 nucleotides are TGCGCCAGCAGCTTGAGGGGGGTGGAGCAGTTCTTC. It encodes CASSLRGVEQFF.

In this sample, this clonotype turned up a few times. The V call is TRBV5-4, the J call TRBJ2-7, with D unresolved. Trimming stripped 6 bases from V and 4 bases from J, with 17 bases between. This CDR3 has 14 amino acids. Germline-derived CDR1 and CDR2 are SGHNT and YYREEE (reference sequence). The CDR3 loop is CASTLGGDIYEQYF. The CDR3 DNA reads as TGTGCCAGCACCCTAGGCGGAGATATATACGAGCAGTACTTC.

This chain uses TRBV5-5 with TRBJ1-1; D is undetermined. Germline lookup yields CDR1 SGHKS and CDR2 YYEKEE (reference sequence). Trimming took off 2 bases at V and 1 base at J, with 6 bases between the two ends. There are 13 residues in the CDR3. DNA of the CDR3: TGTGCCAGCAGCTTTAGATCGAACACTGAAGCTTTCTTT. Translating it yields CASSFRSNTEAFF. The full variable domain, completed using reference TRBV5-5 and TRBJ1-1, is DAGVTQSPTHLIKTRGQQVTLRCSPISGHKSVSWYQQVLGQGPQFIFQYYEKEERGRGNFPDRFSARQFPNYSSELNVNALLLGDSALYLCASSFRSNTEAFFGQGTRLTVV.

The chain uses TRBV19 and TRBJ2-3; 7 bases are a match to TRBD2. Germline-derived CDR1 and CDR2 are LNHDA and SQIVND (reference sequence). The ends lost 3 bases at V and 4 bases at J; junction bases unmatched: 7. This CDR3 region has 15 residues. Here the CDR3 DNA reads TGTGCCAGTAGTATGGCCGCGAGCGGGGCAGATACGCAGTATTTT. This translates into CASSMAASGADTQYF.

V and J are TRBV24-1 and TRBJ2-3; 9 nucleotides agree with TRBD2. From germline, CDR1 is KGHDR and CDR2 SFDVKD. The CDR3 length is 16 residues. V was clipped by 5 bases and J by 4 bases; unmatched bases: 9. CDR3 bases: TGTGCCACCAGTGCGCGCGGGAGGGCCGAAGCAGATACGCAGTATTTT. Translation: CATSARGRAEADTQYF.

The sample holds many counts of this clonotype. This rearrangement joins TRBV20-1 to TRBJ2-1; D is perhaps TRBD2 (5 bases). CDR3 length: 15 residues. The ends were cut back, 2 bases at V and 3 bases at J, with 14 bases in the middle. Per germline, CDR1 DFQATT and CDR2 SNEGSKA (reference sequence). The CDR3 region has the DNA TGCAGTGCTAGACGAATTGACTACCGCTACAATGAGCAGTTCTTC. This gives the protein CSARRIDYRYNEQFF.

The chain carries TRBV18 and TRBJ2-2, with 8 bases that match TRBD1. The germline V gene encodes CDR1 KGHSH and CDR2 LQKENI. The CDR3 length is 18 residues. The ends lost 6 bases at V and 0 bases at J; junction bases unmatched: 12. The CDR3 here is CASSRTGSPLTNTGELFF. In nucleotides, the CDR3 is TGTGCCAGCTCGAGGACAGGGTCCCCACTAACGAACACCGGGGAGCTGTTTTTT.

This sequence joins TRBV14 and TRBJ2-1; 8 nucleotides match TRBD2. Looked up from germline, CDR1 is SGHDN and CDR2 is FVKESK. The CDR3 runs to 15 residues. The junction had 3 bases not matched to a gene; V was cut back by 3 bases and J by 2 bases. The CDR3 protein is CASSQLLAAYNEQFF. CDR3 nucleotide sequence: TGTGCCAGCAGCCAGTTACTAGCGGCCTACAATGAGCAGTTCTTC.

V gene TRBV12-3 or TRBV12-4 combines with J gene TRBJ2-1; TRBD2 matches at 11 bases. This CDR3 is built from 16 residues. Losses at the gene ends were 4 bases for V and 9 bases for J; bases not matched to a gene: 11. Written as DNA, the CDR3 is TGTGCCAGCAGTTCTCTAGCGGGAGGATCGGGCCCTGAGCAGTTCTTC. Protein: CASSSLAGGSGPEQFF.

This clonotype was recorded at least ten times. The chain uses TRBV12-3 or TRBV12-4 and TRBJ1-1; maybe TRBD1 (6 bases). This CDR3 comprises 14 residues. V lost 3 bases and J lost 1, with 9 bases in between. The CDR3: CASSFSGANTEAFF. CDR3 DNA sequence: TGTGCCAGCAGTTTTTCAGGGGCGAACACTGAAGCTTTCTTT.

The gene calls are TRBV3-1 and TRBJ1-5, with a possible D match to TRBD1 (5 bases). The CDR3 contains 15 residues. Trimming removed 4 bases at V and 0 bases at J, with 10 bases between. CDR1 LGHDT and CDR2 YNNKEL come from the germline V gene (reference sequence). The CDR3 nucleotides are TGTGCCAGCAGCCGAGGGACGAATAGCAATCAGCCCCAGCATTTT. Its translation is CASSRGTNSNQPQHF.

The V and J genes are TRBV24-1 and TRBJ2-6; 9 positions match TRBD1. Germline CDR1 KGHDR, CDR2 SFDVKD. The length of the CDR3 is 19 residues. V shed 11 bases, J shed 2 bases, and the junction held 18 bases outside the gene matches. The CDR3 sequence: CAIITNRRDREAGANVLTF. The CDR3 DNA sequence: TGTGCCATCATTACAAACCGCCGGGACAGGGAAGCTGGGGCCAACGTCCTGACTTTC.

Ten or more counts support this clonotype. This chain connects TRBV2 to TRBJ2-7; D gene ambiguous. Trimming took off 3 bases at V and 0 bases at J, with 9 bases between the two ends. The CDR3 extends over 14 amino acids. The germline CDR1 and CDR2 sequences are SNHLY and FYNNEI. The CDR3 DNA reads as TGTGCCAGCAGTGAGTCCAGGATCTCCTACGAGCAGTACTTC. Amino acids: CASSESRISYEQYF.

This clonotype was found once. The CDR3 protein is CASSQATDRALGNTIYF. CDR3 coding DNA: TGTGCCAGCAGCCAAGCAACCGACAGGGCCTTAGGAAACACCATATATTTT. The chain uses TRBV3-1 and TRBJ1-3, with 7 bases identical to TRBD1. Trimming took 1 base from V and 4 from J; bases not matched to a gene: 10. From germline, CDR1 is LGHDT and CDR2 YNNKEL (reference sequence). The CDR3 totals 17 residues.

Many counts were recorded for this clonotype. This sequence joins TRBV12-3 or TRBV12-4 and TRBJ2-2; the D gene is possibly TRBD2 (6 bases). This CDR3 has 15 amino acids. With 1 base removed from V and 4 bases from J, the gap between germline ends came to 10 bases. The CDR3 reads CASSLVGGSTGELFF. The CDR3 DNA follows: TGTGCCAGCAGTTTAGTGGGAGGAAGCACCGGGGAGCTGTTTTTT.

In this sample, this clonotype turned up many times. The CDR3 nucleotides read TGTGCCAGCAGTGAAGGGAGGGAAGCTTTCTTT. Protein product: CASSEGREAFF. V is TRBV2 and J is TRBJ1-1; D is uncertain. Trimming stripped 1 base from V and 8 bases from J, with 5 bases between. Germline values: CDR1 SNHLY, CDR2 FYNNEI. CDR3 length: 11 amino acids.